This TCR beta chain was found in a study of human T cells and chemical hapten exposure. This clonotype was seen many times. The time point denotes: patch test 1, 2 weeks after DPC sensitization. This sample's treatment: therapeutic diphenylcyclopropenone sensitization with weekly scalp DPC. How the authors handled the data: Sampled TCR counts reached a median of around 94,000 per sample, with values ranging from roughly 23,224 to 700,000. TCRdb reprocessed the RACE reads via MiXCR and lists one record per CDR3 protein. The V and J calls here are based on TCRdb, not the publication. The data contain around 71,000 distinct CDR3 sequences, about 9.4% of them singletons. Sequenced material: whole blood, taken in connection with sensitization to the hapten diphenylcyclopropenone (DPC). This clonotype was obtained from a woman in her thirties or forties with alopecia areata. Some clones in this sample may be carry-over from other donors' samples.

The CDR3 coding sequence is TGCAGTGCTAGCTTTGGCAGATTCAATCAGCCCCAGCATTTT. This encodes CSASFGRFNQPQHF. The chain joins TRBV20-1 to TRBJ1-5; D remains unclear. CDR1 and CDR2 (germline): DFQATT, SNEGSKA (reference sequence). CDR3 length: 14 residues. The V and J ends lost 3 bases and 3 bases respectively, with 12 bases between them.